One sample yielded the 21 T cell receptor beta chains listed below, sequenced in a study of T cell responses to AZD1222 COVID-19 vaccine. Profiling relied on immunoSEQ multiplex PCR, and the TCRdb table lists in-frame clones only, not all of them. The table lists 95,000 to 130,000 clones, about 91% of them singletons. The sample here was peripheral blood, taken 28 days after the second AZD1222 dose. These receptors were obtained from an adult who received the AZD1222 COVID-19 vaccine.

CDR3 sequence: CASSQTGTRANTIYF. The CDR3 DNA follows: TGTGCCAGCAGCCAGACCGGGACGAGGGCTAACACCATATATTTT. J is TRBJ1-3 and V is TRBV3-1 (or the pseudogene TRBV3-2), with D possibly being TRBD1 (5 bases). The CDR3 has 15 amino acids. Per germline, CDR1 LGHDT and CDR2 YNNKEL (reference sequence). Trimming cost V 3 bases and J 7 bases, with 16 bases left between them.

This sequence joins TRBV3-1 (or the pseudogene TRBV3-2) and TRBJ2-3; the D is unclear. The CDR3 is 12 residues long. Germline CDR1 is LGHDT and CDR2 is YNNKEL (reference sequence). V lost 3 bases to trimming and J lost 3 bases, with 4 bases between them. The CDR3 coding sequence is TGTGCCAGCAGCCAGCAGACAGATACGCAGTATTTT. Encoded protein: CASSQQTDTQYF.

The rearrangement links TRBV5-1 to TRBJ1-6; 11 bases match TRBD1. CDR3 length: 15 amino acids. CDR1 and CDR2 from the germline V gene are SGHRS and YFSETQ. After removal of 4 bases from V and 10 bases from J, the junction contained 7 bases not matched to a gene. The CDR3 DNA reads as TGCGCCAGCAGCACGACCGGGACAGGGGGGTCACCCCTCCACTTT. Amino acid sequence: CASSTTGTGGSPLHF.

The V gene is TRBV10-1, the J gene TRBJ2-7; D gene ambiguous. V was trimmed by 3 bases and J by 3 bases, leaving 3 bases between them. CDR1 is WNHNN, CDR2 SYGVQD, per germline (reference sequence). There are 11 residues in the CDR3. DNA of the CDR3: TGCGCCAGCAGTGACAACTACGAGCAGTACTTC. Translated, it gives CASSDNYEQYF.

On this clone: Germline and junction disagree at one end, which may indicate a read error. The chain combines TRBV7-7 with TRBJ2-1; TRBD1 agrees at 8 bases. CDR3 length: 13 amino acids. From germline, CDR1 is SSHAT and CDR2 FNYEAQ (reference sequence). The CDR3 nucleotides read TGTGCTAGCAGCAGGGGACAGGACCTTGAGCAGTTCTTC. The encoded protein is CASSRGQDLEQFF.

The chain uses TRBV19 and TRBJ1-5; D is perhaps TRBD1 (5 bases). This CDR3 has 20 amino acids. V lost 3 bases and J 0 bases, leaving 24 bases between the germline ends. Per the germline V gene, CDR1 is LNHDA and CDR2 is SQIVND (reference sequence). This CDR3 reads CASSIGGTDFRRDSNQPQHF. CDR3 DNA: TGTGCCAGTAGTATCGGGGGGACTGACTTTAGACGGGATAGCAATCAGCCCCAGCATTTT.

The J gene is TRBJ2-6, the V gene TRBV4-2; TRBD2 agrees at 8 bases. Germline values: CDR1 LGHNA, CDR2 YNFKEQ. The CDR3 has 16 amino acids. Trimming cost V 3 bases and J 0 bases; bases outside gene matches: 1. The CDR3 bases are TGTGCCAGCAGCCACGGGGGGGCCTCTGGGGCCAACGTCCTGACTTTC. Protein: CASSHGGASGANVLTF.

Concerning this clone: This sample also contains other DNA sequences that code for the same CDR3. The gene calls are TRBV5-1 and TRBJ1-5, with 9 positions matching TRBD1. The length of the CDR3 is 15 residues. The V and J ends lost 4 bases and 1 base, in that order; junction bases with no gene match: 3. Germline CDR1 and CDR2: SGHRS and YFSETQ. This CDR3 reads CASSPGTGSNQPQHF. CDR3 nucleotides: TGCGCCAGCAGCCCCGGGACAGGGAGCAATCAGCCCCAGCATTTT. The full variable domain, completed using reference TRBV5-1 and TRBJ1-5, is KAGVTQTPRYLIKTRGQQVTLSCSPISGHRSVSWYQQTPGQGLQFLFEYFSETQRNKGNFPGRFSGRQFSNSRSEMNVSTLELGDSALYLCASSPGTGSNQPQHFGDGTRLSIL.

The chain combines TRBV27 with TRBJ1-6, with D unresolved. The ends were cut back, 5 bases at V and 9 bases at J, with 8 bases in the middle. CDR1 is MNHEY and CDR2 is SMNVEV in the germline V gene (reference sequence). CDR3 length equals 12 residues. The CDR3 sequence: CASSPRISPLHF. CDR3 in DNA: TGTGCCAGCAGTCCCCGGATTTCACCCCTCCACTTT.

V gene TRBV20-1 combines with J gene TRBJ1-1; D remains ambiguous. Trimming left V 4 bases short and J 5 bases short, with 5 bases between. Germline V gene lookup returns CDR1 DFQATT and CDR2 SNEGSKA (reference sequence). The CDR3 runs to 10 residues. The CDR3 spells CSATRTEAFF. In DNA form, the CDR3 reads TGCAGTGCTACCCGGACTGAAGCTTTCTTT.

V gene TRBV15 combines with J gene TRBJ2-5; D possibly corresponds to TRBD2 (6 bases). The CDR3 runs 16 residues. Germline CDR1 reads LNHNV; CDR2 reads YYDKDF (reference sequence). V lost 3 bases to trimming and J lost 5 bases, with 19 bases between them. The CDR3 DNA sequence: TGTGCCACCAGCAGGATATCACGGTGGGGGGTGGAGACCCAGTACTTC. Translation: CATSRISRWGVETQYF.

The V and J genes are TRBV7-9 and TRBJ1-4; D is unclear. V was clipped by 5 bases and J by 2 bases, with 15 bases between them. Germline V lookup: CDR1 SEHNR, CDR2 FQNEAQ (reference sequence). The CDR3 is 16 residues long. CDR3 protein: CASSSPPGHTNEKLFF. For the CDR3, the DNA is TGTGCCAGCAGCAGCCCGCCGGGTCATACTAATGAAAAACTGTTTTTT.

The chain is built from TRBV28 and TRBJ1-2, with D unresolved. The germline gives CDR1 MDHEN, CDR2 SYDVKM. V was shortened by 3 bases and J by 2 bases, with 10 bases between the two germline ends. CDR3 length: 14 residues. CDR3 in DNA: TGTGCCAGCAGTTTCTTAGACATGAACTATGGCTACACCTTC. Translating gives CASSFLDMNYGYTF.

The chain combines TRBV6-5 with TRBJ2-2; D unresolved. Germline V gives CDR1 MNHEY, CDR2 SVGAGI. The CDR3 has 16 amino acids. V shed 4 bases and J shed 2 bases, with 14 bases lying between them. The CDR3 here is CASSSYGRINTGELFF. CDR3 nucleotides: TGTGCCAGCAGTTCCTACGGACGGATTAACACCGGGGAGCTGTTTTTT.

The rearrangement uses TRBV6-4 and TRBJ2-3; 8 bases fit TRBD2. This CDR3 is built from 15 residues. Germline V gene lookup returns CDR1 MRHNA and CDR2 SNTAGT. V lost 3 bases, J lost 2 bases, and 4 bases stayed unmatched. The CDR3: CASSEVSGDTDTQYF. The CDR3 DNA follows: TGTGCCAGCAGTGAGGTTAGCGGGGACACAGATACGCAGTATTTT.

The chain couples TRBV28 to TRBJ1-2; D remains ambiguous. Germline V gene sequence: CDR1 MDHEN, CDR2 SYDVKM. This CDR3 is built from 12 residues. Trimming stripped 3 bases from V and 7 bases from J, with 9 bases between. The CDR3 region is CASSFQGSGYTF. The CDR3 DNA reads as TGTGCCAGCAGTTTTCAAGGAAGTGGCTACACCTTC.

This clone occurred once. The CDR3 loop reads CAWRGRDYKETQYF. DNA of the CDR3: TGTGCCTGGAGGGGGAGAGATTACAAAGAGACCCAGTACTTC. The chain couples TRBV30 to TRBJ2-5; TRBD2 is a possible D gene (5 bases). Germline CDR1 is GTSNPN and CDR2 is SVGIG (reference sequence). CDR3 size: 14 residues. Trimming stripped 3 bases from V and 3 bases from J, with 14 bases between.

The chain carries TRBV10-2 and TRBJ2-3; 10 bases agree with TRBD1. CDR1 is WSHSY, CDR2 SAAADI, per germline. The trim removed 6 bases at V and 4 bases at J, leaving 10 bases unmatched. CDR3 size: 16 residues. The CDR3, as DNA: TGCGCCAGCAGCGCCTGGGGGACAGGGGATCCAGATACGCAGTATTTT. It translates to CASSAWGTGDPDTQYF.

The chain has TRBV27 and TRBJ1-5; 7 positions agree with TRBD1. The germline CDR1 and CDR2 sequences are MNHEY and SMNVEV (reference sequence). The CDR3 consists of 15 residues. J was trimmed by 3 bases and V by 4 bases; bases with no gene match: 6. The DNA of the CDR3 is TGTGCCAGCAGTTGGGACAGTACCATCAATCAGCCCCAGCATTTT. Protein sequence: CASSWDSTINQPQHF.

In this sample, this clone turned up once. The V call is TRBV6-6, the J call TRBJ1-2; D is uncertain. This CDR3 contains 13 residues. Trimming left V 5 bases short and J 6 bases short, with 13 bases between. Germline values: CDR1 MNHNY, CDR2 SVGAGI (reference sequence). Here the CDR3 reads CASSPTPIHGYTF. The DNA for the CDR3 is TGTGCCAGCAGTCCTACACCGATCCATGGCTACACCTTC.

This chain links TRBV2 with TRBJ1-3; tentative D call: TRBD1 (5 bases). The V and J ends lost 7 bases and 4 bases respectively, with 8 bases between them. The V gene's germline CDR1 is SNHLY and CDR2 FYNNEI. The CDR3 extends over 12 amino acids. CDR3 amino acids: CASTEGGNTIYF. As DNA, the CDR3 is TGTGCCAGCACTGAGGGGGGAAACACCATATATTTT.